The following is a T cell receptor (beta chain) sequence with its context. The CDR3 runs 16 residues. V was pared by 1 base and J by 9 bases, with 12 bases of the junction left unmatched. The germline V gene has CDR1 SGHAT and CDR2 FQNNGV. Only in-frame clones appear in the TCRdb table, and some are missing; sequencing was by immunoSEQ multiplex PCR. Among some 130,000 clones listed, 80% were seen once. These data originate in a study of blood T cell repertoires in COVID-19. V usage is TRBV11-2 and J usage is TRBJ1-5; TRBD1 agrees at 7 bases. Sequencing was done on a sample of peripheral blood. This clonotype was obtained from a man between 70 and 80 years old with acute or convalescent COVID-19. CDR3 DNA sequence: TGTGCCAGCAGCTTAGGTCAGGGGGAACTAGGAGGGCCCCAGCATTTT. Translating gives CASSLGQGELGGPQHF.